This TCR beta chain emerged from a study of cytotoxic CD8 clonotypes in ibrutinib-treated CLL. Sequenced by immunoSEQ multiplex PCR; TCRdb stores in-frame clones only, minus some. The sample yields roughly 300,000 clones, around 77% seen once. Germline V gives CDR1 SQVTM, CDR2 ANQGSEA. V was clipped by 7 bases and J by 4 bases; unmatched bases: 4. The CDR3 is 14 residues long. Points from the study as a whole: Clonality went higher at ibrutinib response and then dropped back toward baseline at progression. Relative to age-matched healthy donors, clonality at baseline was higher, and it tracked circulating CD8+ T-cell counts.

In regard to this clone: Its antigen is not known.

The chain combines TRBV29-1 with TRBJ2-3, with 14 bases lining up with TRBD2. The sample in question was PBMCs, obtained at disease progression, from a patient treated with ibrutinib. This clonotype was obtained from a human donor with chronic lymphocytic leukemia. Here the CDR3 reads CSASGLAGADTQYF. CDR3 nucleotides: TGCAGCGCCTCGGGACTAGCGGGAGCAGATACGCAGTATTTT.